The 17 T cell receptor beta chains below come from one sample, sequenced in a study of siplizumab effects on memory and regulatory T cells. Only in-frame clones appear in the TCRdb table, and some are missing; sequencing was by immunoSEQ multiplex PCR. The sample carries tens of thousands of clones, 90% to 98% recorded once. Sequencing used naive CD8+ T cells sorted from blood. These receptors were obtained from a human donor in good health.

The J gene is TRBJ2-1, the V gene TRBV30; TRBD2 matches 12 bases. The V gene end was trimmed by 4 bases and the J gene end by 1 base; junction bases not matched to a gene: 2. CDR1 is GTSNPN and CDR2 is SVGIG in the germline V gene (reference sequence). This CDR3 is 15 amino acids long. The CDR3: CAWKGLAGSYNEQFF. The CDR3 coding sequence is TGTGCCTGGAAAGGACTAGCGGGGTCCTACAATGAGCAGTTCTTC.

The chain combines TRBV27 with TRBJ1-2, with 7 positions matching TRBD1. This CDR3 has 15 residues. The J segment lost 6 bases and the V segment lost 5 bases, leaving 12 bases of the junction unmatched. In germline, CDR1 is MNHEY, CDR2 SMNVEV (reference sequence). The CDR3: CASSLGTALFDGYTF. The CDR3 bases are TGTGCCAGCAGTCTTGGGACAGCCCTATTTGATGGCTACACCTTC.

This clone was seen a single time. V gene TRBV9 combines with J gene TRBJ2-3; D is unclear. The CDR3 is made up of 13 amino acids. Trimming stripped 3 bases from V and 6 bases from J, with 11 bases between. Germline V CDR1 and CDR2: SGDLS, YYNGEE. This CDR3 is CASSAPRGDTQYF. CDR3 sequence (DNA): TGTGCCAGCAGCGCCCCTCGCGGTGATACGCAGTATTTT. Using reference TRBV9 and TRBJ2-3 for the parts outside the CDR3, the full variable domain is DSGVTQTPKHLITATGQRVTLRCSPRSGDLSVYWYQQSLDQGLQFLIQYYNGEERAKGNILERFSAQQFPDLHSELNLSSLELGDSALYFCASSAPRGDTQYFGPGTRLTVL.

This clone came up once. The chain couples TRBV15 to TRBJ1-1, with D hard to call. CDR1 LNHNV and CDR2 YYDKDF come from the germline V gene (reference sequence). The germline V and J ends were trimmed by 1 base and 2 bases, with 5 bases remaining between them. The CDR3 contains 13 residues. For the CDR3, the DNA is TGTGCCACCAGCAGAGGCGGTAACACTGAAGCTTTCTTT. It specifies CATSRGGNTEAFF.

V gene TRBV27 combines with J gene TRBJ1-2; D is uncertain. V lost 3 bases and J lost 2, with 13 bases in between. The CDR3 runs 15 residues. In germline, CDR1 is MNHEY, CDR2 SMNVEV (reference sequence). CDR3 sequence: CASSLVANPNYGYTF. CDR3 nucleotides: TGTGCCAGCAGTTTGGTGGCAAACCCGAACTATGGCTACACCTTC.

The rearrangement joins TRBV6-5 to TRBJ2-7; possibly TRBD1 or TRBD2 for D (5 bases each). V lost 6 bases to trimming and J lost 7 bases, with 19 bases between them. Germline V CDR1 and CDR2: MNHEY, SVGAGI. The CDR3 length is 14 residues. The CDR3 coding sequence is TGTGCCAGCAGGGGGGTAGGGACCCTAAGGGAGCAGTACTTC. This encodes CASRGVGTLREQYF.

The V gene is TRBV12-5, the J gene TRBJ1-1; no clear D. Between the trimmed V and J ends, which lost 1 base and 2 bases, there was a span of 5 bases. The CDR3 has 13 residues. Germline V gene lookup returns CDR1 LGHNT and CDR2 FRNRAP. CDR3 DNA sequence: TGTGCTAGTGGTTTGGATATTAACACTGAAGCTTTCTTT. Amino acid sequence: CASGLDINTEAFF.

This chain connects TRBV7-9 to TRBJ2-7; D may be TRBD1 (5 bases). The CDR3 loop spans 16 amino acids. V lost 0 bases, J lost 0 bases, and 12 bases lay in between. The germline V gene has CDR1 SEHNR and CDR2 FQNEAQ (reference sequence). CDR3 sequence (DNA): TGTGCCAGCAGCTTAGCTGGACGGACAAGCTCCTACGAGCAGTACTTC. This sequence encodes CASSLAGRTSSYEQYF.

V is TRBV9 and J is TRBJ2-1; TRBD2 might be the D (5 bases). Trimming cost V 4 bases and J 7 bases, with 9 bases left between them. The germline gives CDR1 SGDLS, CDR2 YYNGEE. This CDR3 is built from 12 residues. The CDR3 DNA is TGTGCCAGCAGCCCGGGGTGGAATGAGCAGTTCTTC. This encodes CASSPGWNEQFF.

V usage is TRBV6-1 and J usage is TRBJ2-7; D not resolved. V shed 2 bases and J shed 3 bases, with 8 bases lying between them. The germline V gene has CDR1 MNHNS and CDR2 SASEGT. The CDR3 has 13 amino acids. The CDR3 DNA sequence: TGTGCCAGCAGTGAACAGGCACACTACGAGCAGTACTTC. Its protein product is CASSEQAHYEQYF.

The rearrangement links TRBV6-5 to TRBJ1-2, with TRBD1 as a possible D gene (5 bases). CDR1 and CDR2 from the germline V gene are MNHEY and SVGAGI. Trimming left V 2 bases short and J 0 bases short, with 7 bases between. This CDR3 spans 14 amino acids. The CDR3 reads CASSYQGANYGYTF. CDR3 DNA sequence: TGTGCCAGCAGTTACCAGGGAGCTAACTATGGCTACACCTTC.

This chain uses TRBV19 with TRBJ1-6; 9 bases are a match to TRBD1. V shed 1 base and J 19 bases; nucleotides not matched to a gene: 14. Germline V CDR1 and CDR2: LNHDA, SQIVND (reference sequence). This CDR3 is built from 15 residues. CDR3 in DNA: TGTGCCAGTAGTATAGTCCCAACGACAGGGGGACCCGATCACTTT. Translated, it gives CASSIVPTTGGPDHF.

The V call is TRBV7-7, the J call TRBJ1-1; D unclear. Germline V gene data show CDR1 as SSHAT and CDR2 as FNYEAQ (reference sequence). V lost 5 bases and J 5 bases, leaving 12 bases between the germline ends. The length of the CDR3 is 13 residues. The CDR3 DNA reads TGTGCCAGCAGCCCCGGTCGGGGAACTGAAGCTTTCTTT. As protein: CASSPGRGTEAFF.

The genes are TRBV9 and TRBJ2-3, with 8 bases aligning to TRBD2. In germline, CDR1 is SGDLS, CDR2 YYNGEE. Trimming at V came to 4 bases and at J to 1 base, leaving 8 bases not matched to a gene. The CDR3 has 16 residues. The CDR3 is CASSIKRGLGTDTQYF. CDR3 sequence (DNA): TGTGCCAGCAGCATTAAGCGGGGGCTTGGCACAGATACGCAGTATTTT. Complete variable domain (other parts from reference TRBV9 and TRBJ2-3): DSGVTQTPKHLITATGQRVTLRCSPRSGDLSVYWYQQSLDQGLQFLIQYYNGEERAKGNILERFSAQQFPDLHSELNLSSLELGDSALYFCASSIKRGLGTDTQYFGPGTRLTVL.

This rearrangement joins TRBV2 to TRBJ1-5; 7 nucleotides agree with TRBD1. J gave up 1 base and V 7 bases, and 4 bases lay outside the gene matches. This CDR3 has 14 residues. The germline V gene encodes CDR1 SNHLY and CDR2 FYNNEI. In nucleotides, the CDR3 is TGTGCCAGCACCACAGGGGAGAGCAATCAGCCCCAGCATTTT. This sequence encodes CASTTGESNQPQHF.

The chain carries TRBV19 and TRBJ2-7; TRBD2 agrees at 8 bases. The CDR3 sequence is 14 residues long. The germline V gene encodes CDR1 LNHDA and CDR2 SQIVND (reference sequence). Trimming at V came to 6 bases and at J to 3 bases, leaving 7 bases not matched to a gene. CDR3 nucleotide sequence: TGTGCCAGTAGCCCAGGGCTAGCGGGCTACGAGCAGTACTTC. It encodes CASSPGLAGYEQYF.

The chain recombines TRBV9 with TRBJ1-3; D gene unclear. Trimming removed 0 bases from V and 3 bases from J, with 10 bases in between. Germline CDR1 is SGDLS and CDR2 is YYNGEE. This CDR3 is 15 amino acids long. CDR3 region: CASSVEGHGGNTIYF. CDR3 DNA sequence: TGTGCCAGCAGCGTAGAAGGTCACGGTGGAAACACCATATATTTT.